This TCR beta chain appears in the sequencing data of a study of blood T cell repertoires in COVID-19. Clones were read by immunoSEQ multiplex PCR, and TCRdb kept only the in-frame ones, dropping some. This table holds 53,000 or so clones, just over 90% found once. Germline CDR1 GTSNPN, CDR2 SVGIG (reference sequence). Trimming cost V 2 bases and J 7 bases, with 11 bases left between them. The CDR3 totals 13 residues. The sequence was collected from a man aged 40-49 years with acute or convalescent COVID-19. Sample: peripheral blood. The chain is built from TRBV30 and TRBJ1-4, with D possibly matching TRBD1 (5 bases). The CDR3 protein is CAWSPGGSEKLFF. CDR3 DNA: TGTGCCTGGAGTCCGGGGGGGAGTGAAAAACTGTTTTTT.